This T cell receptor beta chain comes out of a study of T cells in Graves' hyperthyroidism and ophthalmopathy (dated by TCRdb to about 2019). Context from the whole study: A discovery cohort of around 100 patients, 43 with Graves' ophthalmopathy and roughly 59 with stable Graves' hyperthyroidism, was used to find distinguishing TCR V-J signatures. The paper describes TCR Vbeta CDR3 sequencing of some 130 peripheral blood samples, made up of around 41 ophthalmopathy patients, approximately 76 hyperthyroidism patients and 17 progressor patients. Prospective prediction of ophthalmopathy was tested in an independent validation cohort of 18 to 20 hyperthyroidism patients and approximately 17 patients who later progressed to ophthalmopathy. The study also compared thyroid tissue and blood T-cell repertoires from about six Graves' hyperthyroidism patients. Once sampling was done, hyperthyroidism patients were given methimazole at a starting dose of 30 mg daily, whereas ophthalmopathy patients were given high-dose intravenous methylprednisolone. The approximately 100 discovery patients were randomly split 7:3 into training and test sets.

The study at large found these results: In validation, the model predicted progression to ophthalmopathy with approximately 71% sensitivity and around 72% specificity, a median of about six months before onset. Most expanded thyroid clonotypes (frequency above 0.001) were also detected in blood, suggesting blood repertoires may reflect thyroid immune responses. A model built on a 13 V-J signature distinguished ophthalmopathy from stable hyperthyroidism, reaching around 90% sensitivity and 81% to 83% specificity in cross-validation and 80%/75% in testing. No statistical method was used to fix the sample size in advance, and group allocation was not hidden from the investigators.

The TCR beta CDR3 regions were amplified from the RNA transcripts. The first round of RT-PCR for the TCR CDR3 was performed with the HTBI primer set and the Qiagen OneStep RT-PCR kit. Libraries were constructed in a second round of multiplex PCR, after which size selection and purification were performed. Sequencing of the libraries was done on an Illumina HiSeq2000 using paired-end 100 bp reads. Regarding the original processing steps: SOAPnuke was used to process the raw data, removing reads that contained adapters or uncalled bases, had a mean Phred below 15, or lacked an exact match to the constant primer or identifier. COPE v1.2.5 was used to merge high-quality paired reads, and clonotypes were defined as unique nucleotide sequences. MiTCR v1.1 was used to align the clonotypes against IMGT TRBV, TRBD and TRBJ reference segments. Analysis was restricted to V-J combinations with a frequency above 0.0001, which covered roughly 99% of repertoires. The TCS score was defined as F50 (clonal expansion) divided by E x V (chaos), with BLOSUM62-based TCRdist calculated between CDR3 peptides within each V-J. Welch's t-statistics and random forest reduced just over 500 V-J features to fewer than 15, which were used in a naive Bayes classifier (R e1071). The Morisita-Horn index was used to measure how similar the thyroid and blood repertoires were. TCRdb reworked the public reads: Q25 trimming with fastp, MiXCR clone assembly, productive beta chains retained. Each record represents a unique CDR3 protein, reported with the most common genes and DNA among its rows. The V and J calls, along with clone size, are taken from TCRdb and not from the paper's own processing. Counted in this sample were about 570,000 distinct CDR3 sequences; 46% of them appeared once. Around 20% of the sample is in the top ten clones.

This clonotype was picked up a small number of times. This receptor's antigen is unknown. Base-call qualities are not available, and no considerably larger clone is one nucleotide away. The CDR3, from cysteine to phenylalanine, totals 13 residues. Only the CDR3 portion is preserved as DNA: 39 bases, with reading frame beginning at the first base. Reading the germline V gene gives CDR1 SGDLS and CDR2 YYNGEE. Deletion took 0 bases off V and 8 bases off J, with a span of 9 bases between the germline ends. The study excluded patients with uncontrolled infections, other autoimmune diseases, pregnancy or lactation. Diagnoses relied on clinical symptoms, serum thyroxine and TRAb, thyroid ultrasound and orbital computed tomography. Total RNA was extracted using Trizol reagent, and RNA quality was assessed on an Agilent 2100 Bioanalyzer.

Material for sequencing was peripheral blood or thyroid tissue (not recorded which). The clonotype was recovered from an adult woman with Graves' disease, either hyperthyroidism or ophthalmopathy (not recorded which). The V gene is TRBV9 and the J gene is TRBJ1-5, with the D gene not clear enough to name. The nucleotide sequence is given as TGTGCCAGCAGCGTAGGGATTAGGGAGCCCCAGCATTTT. It specifies CASSVGIREPQHF.